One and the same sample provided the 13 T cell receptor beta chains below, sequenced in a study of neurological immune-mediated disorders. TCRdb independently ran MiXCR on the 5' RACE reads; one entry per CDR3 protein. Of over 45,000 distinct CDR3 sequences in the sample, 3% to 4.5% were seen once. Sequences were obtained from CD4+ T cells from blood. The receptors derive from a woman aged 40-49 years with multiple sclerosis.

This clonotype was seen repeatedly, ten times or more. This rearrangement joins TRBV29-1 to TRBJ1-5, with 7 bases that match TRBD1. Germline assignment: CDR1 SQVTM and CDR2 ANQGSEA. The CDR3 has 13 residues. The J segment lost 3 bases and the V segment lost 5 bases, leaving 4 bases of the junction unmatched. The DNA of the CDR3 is TGCAGCGTTCGCGGGACAGACAATCAGCCCCAGCATTTT. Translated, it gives CSVRGTDNQPQHF. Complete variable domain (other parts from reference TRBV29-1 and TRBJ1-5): SAVISQKPSRDICQRGTSLTIQCQVDSQVTMMFWYRQQPGQSLTLIATANQGSEATYESGFVIDKFPISRPNLTFSTLTVSNMSPEDSSIYLCSVRGTDNQPQHFGDGTRLSIL.

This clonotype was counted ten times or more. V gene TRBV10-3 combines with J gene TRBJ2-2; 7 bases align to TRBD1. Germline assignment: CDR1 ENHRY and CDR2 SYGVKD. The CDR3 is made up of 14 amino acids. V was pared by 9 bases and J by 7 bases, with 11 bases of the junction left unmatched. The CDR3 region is CAITRQGSGGELFF. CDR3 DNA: TGTGCCATTACTCGACAGGGATCCGGCGGGGAGCTGTTTTTT.

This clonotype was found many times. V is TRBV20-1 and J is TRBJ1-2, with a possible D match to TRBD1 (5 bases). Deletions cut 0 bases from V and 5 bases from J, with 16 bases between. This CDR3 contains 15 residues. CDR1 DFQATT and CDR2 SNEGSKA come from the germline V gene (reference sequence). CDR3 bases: TGCAGTGCTAGAGATGGCGGGGCCTCCCGGTATGGCTACACCTTC. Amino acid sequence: CSARDGGASRYGYTF.

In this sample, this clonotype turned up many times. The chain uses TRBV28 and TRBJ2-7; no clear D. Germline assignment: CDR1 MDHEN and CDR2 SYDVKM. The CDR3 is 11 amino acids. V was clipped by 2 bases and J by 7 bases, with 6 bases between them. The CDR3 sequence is CASSLPTEQYF. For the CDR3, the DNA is TGTGCCAGCAGTTTACCTACAGAGCAGTACTTC.

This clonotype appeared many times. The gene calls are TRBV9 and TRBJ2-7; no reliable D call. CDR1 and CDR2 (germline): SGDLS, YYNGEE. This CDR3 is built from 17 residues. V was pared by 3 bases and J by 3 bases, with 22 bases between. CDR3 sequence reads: CASSESGTNADFYEQYF. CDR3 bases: TGTGCCAGCAGCGAATCGGGCACCAACGCAGACTTCTACGAGCAGTACTTC.

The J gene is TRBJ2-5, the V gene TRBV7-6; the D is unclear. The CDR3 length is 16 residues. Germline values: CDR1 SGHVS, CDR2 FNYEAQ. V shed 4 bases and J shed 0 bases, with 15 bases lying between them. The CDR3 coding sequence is TGTGCCAGCAGCTCCTTGGTCCGAAGCCACCAAGAGACCCAGTACTTC. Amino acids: CASSSLVRSHQETQYF. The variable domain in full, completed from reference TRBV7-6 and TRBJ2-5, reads GAGVSQSPRYKVTKRGQDVALRCDPISGHVSLYWYRQALGQGPEFLTYFNYEAQQDKSGLPNDRFSAERPEGSISTLTIQRTEQRDSAMYRCASSSLVRSHQETQYFGPGTRLLVL.

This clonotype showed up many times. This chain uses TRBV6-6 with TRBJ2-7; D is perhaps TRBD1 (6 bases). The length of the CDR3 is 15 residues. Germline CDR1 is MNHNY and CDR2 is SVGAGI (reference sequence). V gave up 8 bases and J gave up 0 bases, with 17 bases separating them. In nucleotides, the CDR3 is TGTGCCAGCTCGTCAGGGGCGCCAAGCTCCTACGAGCAGTACTTC. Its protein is CASSSGAPSSYEQYF.

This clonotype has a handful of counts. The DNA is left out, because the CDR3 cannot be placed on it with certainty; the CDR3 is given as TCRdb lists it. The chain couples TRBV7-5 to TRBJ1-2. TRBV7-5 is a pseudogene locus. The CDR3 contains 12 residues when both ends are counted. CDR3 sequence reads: CISVPEAFGDTF.

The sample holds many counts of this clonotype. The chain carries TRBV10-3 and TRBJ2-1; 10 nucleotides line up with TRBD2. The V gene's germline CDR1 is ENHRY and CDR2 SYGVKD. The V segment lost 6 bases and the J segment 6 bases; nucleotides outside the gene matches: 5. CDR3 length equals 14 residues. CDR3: CAIRERGGLNEQFF. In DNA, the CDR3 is TGTGCCATCAGGGAGCGGGGGGGCCTCAATGAGCAGTTCTTC.

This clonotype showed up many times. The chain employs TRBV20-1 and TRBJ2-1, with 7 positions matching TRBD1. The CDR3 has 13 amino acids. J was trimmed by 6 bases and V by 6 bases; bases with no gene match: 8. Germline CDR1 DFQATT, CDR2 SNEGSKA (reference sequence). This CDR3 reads CSALMTGRNEQFF. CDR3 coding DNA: TGCAGTGCCCTCATGACAGGGCGCAATGAGCAGTTCTTC.

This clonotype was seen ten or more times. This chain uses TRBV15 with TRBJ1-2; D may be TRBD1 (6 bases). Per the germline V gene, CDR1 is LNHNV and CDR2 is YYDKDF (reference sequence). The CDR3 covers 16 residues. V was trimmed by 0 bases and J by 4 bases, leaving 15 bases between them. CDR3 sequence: CATSRDLGGSGYGYTF. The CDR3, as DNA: TGTGCCACCAGCAGAGACCTAGGGGGAAGTGGCTATGGCTACACCTTC.

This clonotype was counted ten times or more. The CDR3 DNA sequence: TGTGCCAGCAGCCATGCGGGGGGGCCCGTCAATGAGCAGTTCTTC. The encoded protein is CASSHAGGPVNEQFF. This chain links TRBV4-2 with TRBJ2-1, with TRBD2 matching 9 bases. CDR1 is LGHNA and CDR2 is YNFKEQ in the germline V gene. V lost 3 bases to trimming and J lost 6 bases; unmatched junction nucleotides: 6. This CDR3 has 15 amino acids.

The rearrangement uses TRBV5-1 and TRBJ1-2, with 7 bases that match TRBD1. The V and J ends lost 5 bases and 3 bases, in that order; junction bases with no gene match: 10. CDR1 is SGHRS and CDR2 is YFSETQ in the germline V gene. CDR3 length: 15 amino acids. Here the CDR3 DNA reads TGCGCCAGCAGTTTGACAGGGCTCCCGGACTATGGCTACACCTTC. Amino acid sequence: CASSLTGLPDYGYTF.